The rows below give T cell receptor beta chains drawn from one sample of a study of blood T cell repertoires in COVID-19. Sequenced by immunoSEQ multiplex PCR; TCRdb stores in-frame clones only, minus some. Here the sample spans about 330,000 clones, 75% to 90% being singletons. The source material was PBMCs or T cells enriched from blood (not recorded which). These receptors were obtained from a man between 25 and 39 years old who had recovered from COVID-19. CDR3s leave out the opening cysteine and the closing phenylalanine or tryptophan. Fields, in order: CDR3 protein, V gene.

cdr3_aa: ASSEGVSYEQY
v_call: TRBV2

cdr3_aa: ATSRAGTVDEQY
v_call: TRBV15

cdr3_aa: ASSGELHTNEKLF
v_call: TRBV9

cdr3_aa: ASSARERDQPQH
v_call: TRBV21-1

cdr3_aa: ASSQTGGVYGYT
v_call: TRBV2

cdr3_aa: ASSPGDSGNTIY
v_call: TRBV18

cdr3_aa: ASSRTDGQGSAYGYT
v_call: TRBV5-1

cdr3_aa: ASSLRGFDSYNEQF
v_call: TRBV14

cdr3_aa: SASFLSGGRNEQF
v_call: TRBV20-1

cdr3_aa: ASSLQGREKLF
v_call: TRBV7-9

cdr3_aa: ASSPRVNMNTEAF
v_call: TRBV18

cdr3_aa: ASSLARQGDEKLF
v_call: TRBV5-6

cdr3_aa: ASRGQIQETQY
v_call: TRBV2

cdr3_aa: ASSLDLYQPQH
v_call: TRBV11-2

cdr3_aa: ASSSLAGANTQY
v_call: TRBV5-1

cdr3_aa: AWTGCYNEQF
v_call: TRBV12-3/TRBV12-4

cdr3_aa: ASSPYGTANTEAF
v_call: TRBV9

cdr3_aa: ASTKATGSYGYT
v_call: TRBV19

cdr3_aa: ASSLYSGTNEKLF
v_call: TRBV5-4

cdr3_aa: ASSREVNYGYT
v_call: TRBV3-1/TRBV3-2

cdr3_aa: ASSQDLTLIYEQY
v_call: TRBV4-2

cdr3_aa: SVGEGADTQY
v_call: TRBV29-1

cdr3_aa: ASSQEWRRSGELF
v_call: TRBV4-2

cdr3_aa: AISSDKGYGYT
v_call: TRBV10-3

cdr3_aa: ASKRGQETQY
v_call: TRBV2

cdr3_aa: ASSVEAGTDTQY
v_call: TRBV9

cdr3_aa: AWILHGGAGETQY
v_call: TRBV30

cdr3_aa: ASRLAGGAYNEQF
v_call: TRBV7-2

cdr3_aa: ASSQSGAGNQPQH
v_call: TRBV4-1

cdr3_aa: ASSLPRGGTDNEQF
v_call: TRBV9

cdr3_aa: ASSKEDFDTETQY
v_call: TRBV21-1

cdr3_aa: ASSLYAGTGGREGYGYT
v_call: TRBV18

cdr3_aa: ASSYRGGNGYT
v_call: TRBV27

cdr3_aa: ATSDPVYGYT
v_call: TRBV24-1

cdr3_aa: ASSPWTGPEETQY
v_call: TRBV9

cdr3_aa: ASSTRQGQPQH
v_call: TRBV5-6

cdr3_aa: ASSLFLAGGNSEAF
v_call: TRBV28

cdr3_aa: ASSQVRTSGQGARGYGYT
v_call: TRBV4-1

cdr3_aa: ATYRVNGGYT
v_call: TRBV27

cdr3_aa: ASSYSGSGSYEQY
v_call: TRBV28

cdr3_aa: ASSPGTGGPGETQY
v_call: TRBV5-4

cdr3_aa: ASSMDRTSETQY
v_call: TRBV6-4

cdr3_aa: ASSGGGLAGQETQY
v_call: TRBV2

cdr3_aa: ASSANPGQGNYGYT
v_call: TRBV9

cdr3_aa: ASSVGGEFYEQY
v_call: TRBV9

cdr3_aa: ASSYSEGAYNSPLH
v_call: TRBV6-5

cdr3_aa: ATSDQGTGAHEQY
v_call: TRBV24-1

cdr3_aa: ASSRDRDIGNT
v_call: TRBV18